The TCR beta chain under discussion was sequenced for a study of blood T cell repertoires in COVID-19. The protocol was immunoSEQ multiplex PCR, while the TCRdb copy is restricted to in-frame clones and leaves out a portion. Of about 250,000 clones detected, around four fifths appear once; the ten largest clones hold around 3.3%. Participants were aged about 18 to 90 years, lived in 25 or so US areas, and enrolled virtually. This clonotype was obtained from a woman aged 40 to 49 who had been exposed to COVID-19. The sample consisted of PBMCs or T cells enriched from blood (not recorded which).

The DNA of the CDR3 is TGCGCCAGCAGCCAAGATACACGGGGGACCTCCTACGAGCAGTACTTC. Translation: CASSQDTRGTSYEQYF. This rearrangement joins TRBV4-1 to TRBJ2-7, with D perhaps matching TRBD2 (6 bases). V lost 0 bases to trimming and J lost 0 bases, with 12 bases between them. This CDR3 has 16 residues. Germline loops: CDR1 MGHRA, CDR2 YSYEKL.